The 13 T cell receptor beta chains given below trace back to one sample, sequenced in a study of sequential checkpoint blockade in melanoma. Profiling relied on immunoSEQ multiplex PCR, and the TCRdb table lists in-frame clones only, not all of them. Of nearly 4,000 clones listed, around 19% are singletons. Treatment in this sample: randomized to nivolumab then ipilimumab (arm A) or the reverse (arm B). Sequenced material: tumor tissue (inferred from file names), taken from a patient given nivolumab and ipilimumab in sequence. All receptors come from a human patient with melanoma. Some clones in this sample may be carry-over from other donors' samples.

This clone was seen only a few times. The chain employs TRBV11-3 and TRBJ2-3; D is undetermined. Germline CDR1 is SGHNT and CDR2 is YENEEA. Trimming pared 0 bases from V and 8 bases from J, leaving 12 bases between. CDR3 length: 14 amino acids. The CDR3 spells CASSLEWAGATQYF. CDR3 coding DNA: TGTGCCAGCAGCTTAGAATGGGCCGGCGCTACGCAGTATTTT.

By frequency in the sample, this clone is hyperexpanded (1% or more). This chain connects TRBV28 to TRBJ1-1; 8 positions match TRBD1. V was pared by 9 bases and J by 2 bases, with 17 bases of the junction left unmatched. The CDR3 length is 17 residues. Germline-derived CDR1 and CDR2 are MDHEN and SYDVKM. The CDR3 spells CASIFLQGALLNTEAFF. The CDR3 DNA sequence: TGTGCCAGTATATTTCTCCAGGGGGCCTTACTTAACACTGAAGCTTTCTTT.

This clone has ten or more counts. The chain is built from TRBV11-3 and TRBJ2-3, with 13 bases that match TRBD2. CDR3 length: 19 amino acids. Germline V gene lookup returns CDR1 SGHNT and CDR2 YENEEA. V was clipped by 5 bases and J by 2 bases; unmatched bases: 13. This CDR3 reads CASSPQLAGGPRDTDTQYF. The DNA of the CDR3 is TGTGCCAGCAGCCCTCAACTAGCGGGGGGGCCTCGGGACACAGATACGCAGTATTTT.

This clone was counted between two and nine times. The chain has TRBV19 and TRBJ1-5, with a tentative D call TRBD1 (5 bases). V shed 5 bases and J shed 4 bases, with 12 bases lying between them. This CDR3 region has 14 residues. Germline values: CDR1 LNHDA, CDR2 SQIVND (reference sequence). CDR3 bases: TGTGCCAGTAGTCCTCGACAGCCTAATCAGCCCCAGCATTTT. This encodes CASSPRQPNQPQHF. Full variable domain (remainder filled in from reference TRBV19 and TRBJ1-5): DGGITQSPKYLFRKEGQNVTLSCEQNLNHDAMYWYRQDPGQGLRLIYYSQIVNDFQKGDIAEGYSVSREKKESFPLTVTSAQKNPTAFYLCASSPRQPNQPQHFGDGTRLSIL.

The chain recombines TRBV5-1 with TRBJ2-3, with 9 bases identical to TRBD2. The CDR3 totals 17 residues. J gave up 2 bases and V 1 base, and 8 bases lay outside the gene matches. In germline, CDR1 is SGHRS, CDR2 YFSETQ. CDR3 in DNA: TGCGCCAGCAGCTTGATCGGACTAGCGAGTCACACAGATACGCAGTATTTT. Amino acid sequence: CASSLIGLASHTDTQYF.

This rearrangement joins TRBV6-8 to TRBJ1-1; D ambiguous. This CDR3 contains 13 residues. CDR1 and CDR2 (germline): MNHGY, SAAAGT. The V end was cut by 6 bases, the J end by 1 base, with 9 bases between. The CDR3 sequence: CASSRAANTEAFF. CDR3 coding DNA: TGTGCCAGCAGCCGGGCGGCGAACACTGAAGCTTTCTTT.

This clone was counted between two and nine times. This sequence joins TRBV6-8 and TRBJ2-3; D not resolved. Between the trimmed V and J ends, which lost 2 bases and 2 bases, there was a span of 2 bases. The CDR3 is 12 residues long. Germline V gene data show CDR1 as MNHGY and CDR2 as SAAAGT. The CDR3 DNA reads TGTGCCAGCAGTTACCCCACAGATACGCAGTATTTT. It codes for CASSYPTDTQYF.

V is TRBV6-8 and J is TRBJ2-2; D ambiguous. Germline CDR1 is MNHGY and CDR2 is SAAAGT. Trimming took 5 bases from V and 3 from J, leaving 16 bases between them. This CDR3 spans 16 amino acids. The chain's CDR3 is CASSMRLGPDTGELFF. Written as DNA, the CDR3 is TGTGCCAGCAGTATGAGGCTAGGGCCCGACACCGGGGAGCTGTTTTTT.

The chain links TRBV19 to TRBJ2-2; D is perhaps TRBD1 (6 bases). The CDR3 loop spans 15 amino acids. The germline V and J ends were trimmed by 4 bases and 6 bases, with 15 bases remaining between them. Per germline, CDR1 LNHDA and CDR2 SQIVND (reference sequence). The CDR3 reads CASSKAGVVAGELFF. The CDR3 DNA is TGTGCCAGTAGTAAGGCAGGGGTCGTCGCCGGGGAGCTGTTTTTT.

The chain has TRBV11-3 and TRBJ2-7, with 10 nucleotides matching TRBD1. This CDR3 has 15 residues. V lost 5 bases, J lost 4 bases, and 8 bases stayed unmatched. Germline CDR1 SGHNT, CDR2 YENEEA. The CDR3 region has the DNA TGTGCCAGCAGCCTAAGACAGGGGGCTAGGTACGAGCAGTACTTC. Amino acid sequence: CASSLRQGARYEQYF.

CDR3 sequence reads: CASSSTGRAWEQYF. As DNA, the CDR3 is TGTGCCAGCAGCTCGACAGGGAGGGCATGGGAGCAGTACTTC. The rearrangement joins TRBV6-8 to TRBJ2-7; tentatively, D is TRBD1 or TRBD2 (7 bases each). In germline, CDR1 is MNHGY, CDR2 SAAAGT. The V end lost 6 bases, the J end lost 7 bases, and 19 bases lay between the germline ends. The CDR3 consists of 14 residues.

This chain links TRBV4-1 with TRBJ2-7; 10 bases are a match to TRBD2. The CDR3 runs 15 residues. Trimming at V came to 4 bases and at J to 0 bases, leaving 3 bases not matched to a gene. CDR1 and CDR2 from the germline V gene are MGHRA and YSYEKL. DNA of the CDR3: TGCGCCAGCAGCCTGGGACTAGCGAACTCCTACGAGCAGTACTTC. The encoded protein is CASSLGLANSYEQYF.

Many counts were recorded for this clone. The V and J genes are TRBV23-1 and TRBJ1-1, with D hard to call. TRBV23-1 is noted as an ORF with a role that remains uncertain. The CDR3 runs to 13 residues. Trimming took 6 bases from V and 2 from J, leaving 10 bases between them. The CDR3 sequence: CASSQTVNTEAFF. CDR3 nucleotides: TGCGCCAGCAGCCAAACAGTTAACACTGAAGCTTTCTTT.